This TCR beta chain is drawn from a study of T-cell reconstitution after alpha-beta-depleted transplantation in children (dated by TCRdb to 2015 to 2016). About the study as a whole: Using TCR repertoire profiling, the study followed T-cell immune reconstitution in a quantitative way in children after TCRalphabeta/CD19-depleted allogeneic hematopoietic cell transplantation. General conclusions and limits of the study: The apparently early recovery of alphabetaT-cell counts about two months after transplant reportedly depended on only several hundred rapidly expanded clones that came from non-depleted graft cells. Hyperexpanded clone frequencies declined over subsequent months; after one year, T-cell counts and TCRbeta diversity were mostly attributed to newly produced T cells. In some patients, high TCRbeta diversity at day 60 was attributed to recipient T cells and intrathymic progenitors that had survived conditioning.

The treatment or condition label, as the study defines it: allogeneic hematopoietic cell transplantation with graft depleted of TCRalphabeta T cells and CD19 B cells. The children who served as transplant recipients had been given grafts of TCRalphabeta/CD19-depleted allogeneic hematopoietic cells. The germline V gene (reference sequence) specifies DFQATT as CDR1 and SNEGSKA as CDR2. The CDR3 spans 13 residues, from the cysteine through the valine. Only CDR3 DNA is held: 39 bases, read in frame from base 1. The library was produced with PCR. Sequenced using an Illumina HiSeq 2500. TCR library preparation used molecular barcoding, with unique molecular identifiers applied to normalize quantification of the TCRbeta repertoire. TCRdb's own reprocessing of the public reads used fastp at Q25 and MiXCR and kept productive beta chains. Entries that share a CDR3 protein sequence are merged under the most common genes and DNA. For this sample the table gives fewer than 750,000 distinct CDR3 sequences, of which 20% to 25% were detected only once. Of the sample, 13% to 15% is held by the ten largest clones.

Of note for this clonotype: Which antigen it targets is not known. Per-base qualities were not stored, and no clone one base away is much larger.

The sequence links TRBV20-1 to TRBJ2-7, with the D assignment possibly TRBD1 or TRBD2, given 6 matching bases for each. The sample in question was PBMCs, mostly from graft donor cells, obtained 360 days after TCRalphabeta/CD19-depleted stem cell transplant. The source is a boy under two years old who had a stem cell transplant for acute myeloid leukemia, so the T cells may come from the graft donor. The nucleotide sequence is TGCAGCGCTAAGGGGGGCCGAGGCTACGAGCAGTACGTC. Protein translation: CSAKGGRGYEQYV.